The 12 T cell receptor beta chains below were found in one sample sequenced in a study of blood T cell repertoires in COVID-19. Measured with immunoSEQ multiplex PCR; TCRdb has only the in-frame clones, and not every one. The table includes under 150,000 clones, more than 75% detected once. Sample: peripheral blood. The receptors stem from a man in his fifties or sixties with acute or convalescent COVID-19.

CDR3 bases: TGTGCCACCAGTGACCCGGGACTAGCGGGAGGCCGAGGCGGCAATGAGCAGTTCTTC. Translating it yields CATSDPGLAGGRGGNEQFF. J is TRBJ2-1 and V is TRBV24-1; 15 nucleotides agree with TRBD2. CDR3 length equals 19 residues. Per the germline V gene, CDR1 is KGHDR and CDR2 is SFDVKD. Trimming at V came to 4 bases and at J to 6 bases, leaving 12 bases not matched to a gene.

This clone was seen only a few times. CDR3 loop: CASDPSLAGQGTGELFF. CDR3 nucleotide sequence: TGTGCCAGCGACCCCTCTCTGGCGGGACAGGGAACCGGGGAGCTGTTTTTT. The J gene is TRBJ2-2, the V gene TRBV2; 9 nucleotides match TRBD1. V lost 8 bases to trimming and J lost 5 bases; unmatched junction nucleotides: 15. The CDR3 totals 17 residues. Germline V gives CDR1 SNHLY, CDR2 FYNNEI.

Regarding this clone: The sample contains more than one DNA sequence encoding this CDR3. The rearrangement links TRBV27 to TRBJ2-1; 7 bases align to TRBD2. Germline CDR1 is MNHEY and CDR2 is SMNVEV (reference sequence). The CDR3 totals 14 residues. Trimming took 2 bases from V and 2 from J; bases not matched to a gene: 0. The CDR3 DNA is TGTGCCAGCAGTTTAGCGGGAGCCTACAATGAGCAGTTCTTC. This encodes CASSLAGAYNEQFF.

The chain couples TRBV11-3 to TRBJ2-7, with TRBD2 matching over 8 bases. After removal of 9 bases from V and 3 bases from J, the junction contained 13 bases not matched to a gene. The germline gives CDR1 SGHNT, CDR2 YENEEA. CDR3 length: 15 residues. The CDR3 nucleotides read TGTGCCAGGGACCTTCCGGGACTAGAAGGCTACGAGCAGTACTTC. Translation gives CARDLPGLEGYEQYF.

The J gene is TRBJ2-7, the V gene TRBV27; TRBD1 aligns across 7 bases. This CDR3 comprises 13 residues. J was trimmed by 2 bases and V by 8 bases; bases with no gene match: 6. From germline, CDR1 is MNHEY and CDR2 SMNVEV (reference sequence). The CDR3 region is CASGNRGTYEQYF. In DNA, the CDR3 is TGTGCCAGCGGGAACAGGGGAACCTACGAGCAGTACTTC.

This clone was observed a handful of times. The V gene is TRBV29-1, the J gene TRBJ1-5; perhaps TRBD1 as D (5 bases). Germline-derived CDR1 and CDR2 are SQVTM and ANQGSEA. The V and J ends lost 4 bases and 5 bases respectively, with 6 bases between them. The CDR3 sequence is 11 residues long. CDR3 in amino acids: CSVGGDQPQHF. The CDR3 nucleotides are TGCAGCGTTGGGGGGGATCAGCCCCAGCATTTT.

CDR3 protein: CASTDRGAPSGNTIYF. The CDR3 DNA follows: TGTGCCAGTACGGACAGGGGGGCTCCCTCTGGAAACACCATATATTTT. This rearrangement joins TRBV19 to TRBJ1-3; the match to TRBD1 covers 10 bases. The length of the CDR3 is 16 residues. With V trimmed by 7 bases and J by 0 bases, 6 bases remained unmatched. Germline assignment: CDR1 LNHDA and CDR2 SQIVND (reference sequence).

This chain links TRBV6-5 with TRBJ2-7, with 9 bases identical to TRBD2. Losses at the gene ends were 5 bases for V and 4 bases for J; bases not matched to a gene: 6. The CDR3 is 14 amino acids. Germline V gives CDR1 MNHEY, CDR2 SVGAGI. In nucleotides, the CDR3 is TGTGCCAGCAGTCCCGGGACTAGCAGGTACGAGCAGTACTTC. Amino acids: CASSPGTSRYEQYF.

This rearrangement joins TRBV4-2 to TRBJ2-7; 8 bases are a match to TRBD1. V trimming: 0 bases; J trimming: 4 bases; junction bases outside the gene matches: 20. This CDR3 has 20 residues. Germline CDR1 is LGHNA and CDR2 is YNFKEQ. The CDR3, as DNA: TGTGCCAGCAGCCAAGATCGCAGGACAGGGCAAGGGAAAATGGGTTACGAGCAGTACTTC. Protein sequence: CASSQDRRTGQGKMGYEQYF.

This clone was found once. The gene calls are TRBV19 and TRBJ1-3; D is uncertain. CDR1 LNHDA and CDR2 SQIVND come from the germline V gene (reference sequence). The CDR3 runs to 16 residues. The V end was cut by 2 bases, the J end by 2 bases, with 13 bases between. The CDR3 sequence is CASSITSSVAGNTIYF. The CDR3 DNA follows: TGTGCCAGTAGTATAACAAGTTCTGTCGCTGGAAACACCATATATTTT.

The DNA of the CDR3 is TGTGCCAGCAGTTACTCCGGGGCAGGGGTCTACGAGCAGTACTTC. Its protein is CASSYSGAGVYEQYF. The J gene is TRBJ2-7, the V gene TRBV6-5; a possible D gene is TRBD1 (6 bases). Germline CDR1 MNHEY, CDR2 SVGAGI. The V end lost 0 bases, the J end lost 3 bases, and 12 bases lay between the germline ends. This CDR3 region has 15 residues.

DNA of the CDR3: TGTGCCAGCAGCTTAGATAGATTCCAGGGGGCAAATAATTCACCCCTCCACTTT. This codes for CASSLDRFQGANNSPLHF. This chain connects TRBV11-2 to TRBJ1-6; TRBD1 agrees at 8 bases. This CDR3 region has 18 residues. The J segment lost 5 bases and the V segment lost 0 bases, leaving 9 bases of the junction unmatched. Germline loops: CDR1 SGHAT, CDR2 FQNNGV.